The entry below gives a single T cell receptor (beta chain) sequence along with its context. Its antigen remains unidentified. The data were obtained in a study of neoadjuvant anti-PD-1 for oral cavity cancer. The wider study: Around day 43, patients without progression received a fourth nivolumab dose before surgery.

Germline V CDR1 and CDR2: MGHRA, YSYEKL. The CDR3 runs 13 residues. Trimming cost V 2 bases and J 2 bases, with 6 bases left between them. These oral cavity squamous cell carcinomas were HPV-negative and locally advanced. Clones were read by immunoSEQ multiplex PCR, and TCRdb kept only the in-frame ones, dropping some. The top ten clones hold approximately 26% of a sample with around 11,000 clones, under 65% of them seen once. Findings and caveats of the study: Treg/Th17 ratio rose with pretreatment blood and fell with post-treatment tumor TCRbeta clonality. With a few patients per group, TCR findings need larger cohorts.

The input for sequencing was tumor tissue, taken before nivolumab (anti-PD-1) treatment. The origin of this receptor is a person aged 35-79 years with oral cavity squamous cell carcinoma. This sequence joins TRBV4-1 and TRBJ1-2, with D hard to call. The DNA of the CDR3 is TGCGCCAGCAGCCAATCGGGAAACTATGGCTACACCTTC. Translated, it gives CASSQSGNYGYTF.